The 28 T cell receptor beta chains below come from one sample, sequenced in a study of cytomegalovirus exposure and HLA in healthy donors. Repertoires were generated with immunoSEQ multiplex PCR, while TCRdb's copy carries only in-frame clones and drops some. Here the sample spans about 130,000 clones, 89% being singletons. The sequenced sample was PBMCs. These TCRs come from a woman younger than 30 in good health and CMV-seropositive.

The V gene is TRBV13, the J gene TRBJ1-1; 8 bases match TRBD1. With 5 bases clipped from V and 1 base from J, the junction kept 3 bases outside the gene matches. Germline V gene sequence: CDR1 PRHDT, CDR2 FYEKMQ (reference sequence). The CDR3 is made up of 14 amino acids. Here the CDR3 DNA reads TGTGCCAGCAGCCTCGGACAGGGGAACACTGAAGCTTTCTTT. This codes for CASSLGQGNTEAFF.

The chain uses TRBV27 and TRBJ1-2; tentatively, D is TRBD1 (6 bases). V lost 3 bases, J lost 8 bases, and 13 bases lay in between. Germline lookup yields CDR1 MNHEY and CDR2 SMNVEV (reference sequence). The CDR3 is 13 amino acids. CDR3 DNA sequence: TGTGCCAGCAGTTTGGGAGGGGGAAACGGCTACACCTTC. This encodes CASSLGGGNGYTF.

CDR3 amino acids: CASSLRATNEKLFF. The DNA for the CDR3 is TGTGCCAGCAGCTTGCGTGCAACTAATGAAAAACTGTTTTTT. This chain uses TRBV5-8 with TRBJ1-4; no clear D. V lost 1 base, J lost 0 bases, and 4 bases lay in between. Germline CDR1 and CDR2: SGHTS and YDEGEE. This CDR3 is 14 amino acids long. The whole variable domain, filled in from reference TRBV5-8 and TRBJ1-4, reads EAGVTQSPTHLIKTRGQQATLRCSPISGHTSVYWYQQALGLGLQFLLWYDEGEERNRGNFPPRFSGRQFPNYSSELNVNALELEDSALYLCASSLRATNEKLFFGSGTQLSVL.

The chain links TRBV9 to TRBJ1-2; the D gene is possibly TRBD1 (5 bases). In germline, CDR1 is SGDLS, CDR2 YYNGEE. Trimming left V 1 base short and J 0 bases short, with 13 bases between. The CDR3 consists of 16 residues. The CDR3: CASSVRGDRANYGYTF. For the CDR3, the DNA is TGTGCCAGCAGCGTACGAGGAGACAGAGCTAACTATGGCTACACCTTC.

This chain connects TRBV30 to TRBJ1-2; no firm D call. The germline gives CDR1 GTSNPN, CDR2 SVGIG (reference sequence). V was shortened by 3 bases and J by 4 bases, with 12 bases between the two germline ends. The CDR3 sequence is 13 residues long. This CDR3 reads CAWRRTLFYGYTF. The CDR3 nucleotides are TGTGCCTGGAGACGGACTCTCTTCTATGGCTACACCTTC.

The V call is TRBV27, the J call TRBJ2-2; TRBD1 matches at 8 bases. CDR1 and CDR2 (germline): MNHEY, SMNVEV (reference sequence). Trimming cost V 1 base and J 5 bases; bases outside gene matches: 3. The CDR3 consists of 15 residues. The CDR3 spells CASSLYQGATGELFF. The CDR3 nucleotides read TGTGCCAGCAGTTTATACCAGGGGGCGACCGGGGAGCTGTTTTTT.

This chain joins TRBV9 and TRBJ2-7; D possibly corresponds to TRBD1 (6 bases). V lost 0 bases, J lost 3 bases, and 13 bases lay in between. The CDR3 has 15 amino acids. From germline, CDR1 is SGDLS and CDR2 YYNGEE. CDR3 residues: CASSVGLGQIYEQYF. CDR3 in DNA: TGTGCCAGCAGCGTAGGTCTTGGACAGATCTACGAGCAGTACTTC.

V and J are TRBV7-8 and TRBJ2-1; 7 bases agree with TRBD2. This CDR3 comprises 12 residues. CDR1 SGHVS and CDR2 FQNEAQ come from the germline V gene. Unmatched junction bases numbered 6, after V lost 10 bases and J lost 6 bases. CDR3 nucleotides: TGTGCCATTCCGGGGGGTGGCAATGAGCAGTTCTTC. This codes for CAIPGGGNEQFF.

The V call is TRBV7-3, the J call TRBJ2-7; a possible D gene is TRBD2 (7 bases). CDR1 and CDR2 (germline): SGHTA, FQGTGA. The CDR3 consists of 15 residues. Deletions cut 3 bases from V and 5 bases from J, with 17 bases between. The CDR3 sequence is CASSLGLAGANEQYF. CDR3 sequence (DNA): TGTGCCAGCAGCTTGGGGTTGGCGGGGGCTAACGAGCAGTACTTC. Filled out from reference TRBV7-3 and TRBJ2-7, the complete variable domain reads GAGVSQTPSNKVTEKGKYVELRCDPISGHTALYWYRQSLGQGPEFLIYFQGTGAADDSGLPNDRFFAVRPEGSVSTLKIQRTERGDSAVYLCASSLGLAGANEQYFGPGTRLTVT.

CDR3 sequence: CASSPGQGSYEQYF. The CDR3 DNA is TGTGCCAGCTCACCGGGACAGGGCTCCTACGAGCAGTACTTC. This rearrangement joins TRBV18 to TRBJ2-7, with 9 positions matching TRBD1. The CDR3 is 14 amino acids. V lost 3 bases and J lost 0; bases outside the gene matches: 0. Germline V gives CDR1 KGHSH, CDR2 LQKENI.

This clone has a handful of counts. The sample has other DNA sequences that encode this CDR3 too. The chain links TRBV2 to TRBJ2-7; the D gene is possibly TRBD1 (6 bases). CDR3 length: 11 amino acids. Germline loops: CDR1 SNHLY, CDR2 FYNNEI. The V gene lost 5 bases and the J gene lost 4 bases, with 6 bases spanning the gap. The CDR3 bases are TGTGCCAGCAGTACAGGGTACGAGCAGTACTTC. Amino acids: CASSTGYEQYF.

This clone was recorded a few times. V gene TRBV10-3 combines with J gene TRBJ1-2; 8 bases align to TRBD1. This CDR3 spans 17 amino acids. Trimming removed 7 bases from V and 4 bases from J; junction bases left unmatched: 17. CDR1 ENHRY and CDR2 SYGVKD come from the germline V gene. The CDR3 coding sequence is TGTGCCATCACCACTTCGGACAGGGCCGCCTTTGGCTATGGCTACACCTTC. Translated, it gives CAITTSDRAAFGYGYTF.

This clone was recorded only once. The junction shows a germline mismatch at one end, possibly a read error. V and J are TRBV6-5 and TRBJ2-5; 9 bases are a match to TRBD1. Germline V gene sequence: CDR1 MNHEY, CDR2 SVGAGI. The CDR3 has 15 amino acids. The CDR3 region has the DNA TGTGCCAGCACTATGGGACAGGGAATAGGGGAGACCCCGTACTTC. Amino acid sequence: CASTMGQGIGETPYF.

The chain carries TRBV10-1 and TRBJ2-2; 7 bases match TRBD2. Germline V CDR1 and CDR2: WNHNN, SYGVQD (reference sequence). The junction had 4 bases not matched to a gene; V was cut back by 0 bases and J by 3 bases. This CDR3 spans 16 amino acids. The CDR3 sequence: CASSESKREYTGELFF. The CDR3 nucleotides read TGCGCCAGCAGTGAGTCGAAGCGGGAATACACCGGGGAGCTGTTTTTT.

V usage is TRBV28 and J usage is TRBJ1-1; D gene uncertain. V was shortened by 7 bases and J by 7 bases, with 22 bases between the two germline ends. The CDR3 has 15 residues. Germline loops: CDR1 MDHEN, CDR2 SYDVKM. Written as DNA, the CDR3 is TGTGCCAGCACCCTTCGTGAATCTGGGCGGGATGAAGCTTTCTTT. Translation gives CASTLRESGRDEAFF.

The J gene is TRBJ1-2, the V gene TRBV4-1, with 7 bases matching TRBD1. With V trimmed by 2 bases and J by 5 bases, 8 bases remained unmatched. This CDR3 is 15 amino acids long. Germline loops: CDR1 MGHRA, CDR2 YSYEKL. The CDR3 region is CASSQPRQGLYGYTF. The CDR3 DNA sequence: TGCGCCAGCAGCCAACCGAGACAGGGCCTATATGGCTACACCTTC.

This rearrangement joins TRBV7-2 to TRBJ2-3; D not resolved. The CDR3 is 15 amino acids. Germline V gives CDR1 SGHTA, CDR2 FQGNSA. Trimming removed 5 bases from V and 3 bases from J, with 15 bases in between. CDR3 amino acids: CASSPQVGGTDTQYF. The CDR3 DNA sequence: TGTGCCAGCAGCCCCCAGGTGGGTGGGACAGATACGCAGTATTTT.

The V call is TRBV19, the J call TRBJ1-1; 8 nucleotides match TRBD1. The ends lost 7 bases at V and 4 bases at J; junction bases unmatched: 11. Germline V CDR1 and CDR2: LNHDA, SQIVND (reference sequence). The CDR3 has 15 amino acids. The CDR3 protein is CASTQRQGIGTEAFF. Here the CDR3 DNA reads TGTGCCAGTACCCAGAGACAGGGGATCGGCACTGAAGCTTTCTTT. The full variable domain, with the rest looked up from reference TRBV19 and TRBJ1-1, is DGGITQSPKYLFRKEGQNVTLSCEQNLNHDAMYWYRQDPGQGLRLIYYSQIVNDFQKGDIAEGYSVSREKKESFPLTVTSAQKNPTAFYLCASTQRQGIGTEAFFGQGTRLTVV.

This chain joins TRBV6-5 and TRBJ1-5; D not certain. Germline V CDR1 and CDR2: MNHEY, SVGAGI. The CDR3 contains 13 residues. V was clipped by 2 bases and J by 7 bases, with 9 bases between them. The DNA of the CDR3 is TGTGCCAGCAGTTACATGAGTGAACAGCCCCAGCATTTT. Its protein is CASSYMSEQPQHF.

The rearrangement uses TRBV5-5 and TRBJ1-4; D is possibly TRBD1 (5 bases). V gave up 3 bases and J gave up 0 bases, with 6 bases separating them. This CDR3 region has 14 residues. Germline CDR1 is SGHKS and CDR2 is YYEKEE (reference sequence). As DNA, the CDR3 is TGTGCCAGCAGCTCGGGGGCAACTAATGAAAAACTGTTTTTT. Translation gives CASSSGATNEKLFF.

V is TRBV6-5 and J is TRBJ2-1; D uncertain. V lost 10 bases and J lost 5, with 15 bases in between. Germline V gene lookup returns CDR1 MNHEY and CDR2 SVGAGI. CDR3 size: 13 residues. CDR3 protein: CATHGSRNNEQFF. CDR3 DNA: TGTGCCACCCATGGGTCCAGGAACAATGAGCAGTTCTTC.

The rearrangement links TRBV5-5 to TRBJ2-7; perhaps TRBD2 as D (6 bases). The V end was cut by 3 bases, the J end by 2 bases, with 15 bases between. The CDR3 sequence is 15 residues long. Per the germline V gene, CDR1 is SGHKS and CDR2 is YYEKEE (reference sequence). The CDR3 DNA reads TGTGCCAGCAGCTCCCTTCGGAGGGGCCCCTACGAGCAGTACTTC. This encodes CASSSLRRGPYEQYF. Full variable domain (rest looked up from reference TRBV5-5 and TRBJ2-7): DAGVTQSPTHLIKTRGQQVTLRCSPISGHKSVSWYQQVLGQGPQFIFQYYEKEERGRGNFPDRFSARQFPNYSSELNVNALLLGDSALYLCASSSLRRGPYEQYFGPGTRLTVT.

The chain has TRBV5-4 and TRBJ2-5; TRBD1 might be the D (6 bases). The V end was cut by 0 bases, the J end by 1 base, with 10 bases between. In germline, CDR1 is SGHNT, CDR2 YYREEE (reference sequence). CDR3 length: 15 amino acids. This chain's CDR3 is CASSLASRGQETQYF. The CDR3 nucleotides read TGTGCCAGCAGCTTGGCGTCCAGGGGCCAAGAGACCCAGTACTTC.

The rearrangement links TRBV5-6 to TRBJ2-2, with TRBD1 identical over 7 bases. V lost 2 bases and J lost 4; bases outside the gene matches: 14. The germline CDR1 and CDR2 sequences are SGHDT and YYEEEE. The CDR3 runs to 18 residues. The CDR3 DNA reads as TGTGCCAGCAGCTTTGGTCCTAACAGGGGCCGCAGCACCGGGGAGCTGTTTTTT. It codes for CASSFGPNRGRSTGELFF.

The chain couples TRBV6-5 to TRBJ1-2, with D possibly TRBD1 on 5 matching bases. The length of the CDR3 is 12 residues. Germline assignment: CDR1 MNHEY and CDR2 SVGAGI. V gave up 6 bases and J gave up 8 bases, with 13 bases separating them. CDR3: CASSRGLGGYTF. DNA for the CDR3: TGTGCCAGCAGCCGGGGACTCGGGGGCTACACCTTC.

The gene calls are TRBV4-2 and TRBJ1-1; perhaps TRBD1 as D (6 bases). This CDR3 is 15 amino acids long. Germline V gene lookup returns CDR1 LGHNA and CDR2 YNFKEQ. Trimming left V 4 bases short and J 3 bases short, with 15 bases between. CDR3 DNA sequence: TGTGCCAGCAGCCCGTGGGGGGGGCCCGACACTGAAGCTTTCTTT. It encodes CASSPWGGPDTEAFF.

V is TRBV7-2 and J is TRBJ1-3; no reliable D call. The germline gives CDR1 SGHTA, CDR2 FQGNSA. The CDR3 totals 16 residues. V was pared by 1 base and J by 5 bases, with 15 bases between. The CDR3 DNA reads as TGTGCCAGCAGCTTAGAAGCCCCTGGGCTGCGAAACACCATATATTTT. Translating gives CASSLEAPGLRNTIYF.

This clone has a single count. This chain uses TRBV4-1 with TRBJ2-7; a possible D gene is TRBD1 (6 bases). The ends were cut back, 0 bases at V and 7 bases at J, with 19 bases in the middle. The CDR3 length is 16 residues. Germline V gene lookup returns CDR1 MGHRA and CDR2 YSYEKL. CDR3 amino acids: CASSQDSLQGSLEQYF. The CDR3 nucleotides read TGCGCCAGCAGCCAAGACTCCCTCCAGGGGTCTCTTGAGCAGTACTTC.